This T cell receptor beta chain derives from a study of blood T cell repertoires in COVID-19. Whole-study context: COVID-19 samples from acute and convalescent phases originated in the United States, Italy and Spain. The cDNA or gDNA used as material had been derived from T cells, B-cell-depleted T cells, or PBMCs.

This CDR3 region has 12 residues. Between the trimmed V and J ends, which lost 1 base and 8 bases, there was a span of 7 bases. Germline V gene data show CDR1 as SGDLS and CDR2 as YYNGEE. Per the original data handling: For nucleated cells, counts were estimated from reference gene primer amplification. Repertoires were generated with immunoSEQ multiplex PCR, while TCRdb's copy carries only in-frame clones and drops some. Clone size and V and J calls were adopted from that table, with D and trimming inferred from the DNA. The sample shows roughly 230,000 clones, roughly 81% of them seen only once. The specimen was peripheral blood. This chain joins TRBV9 and TRBJ2-1; tentatively, D is TRBD2 (5 bases). This sequence originates from a man aged 50 or older with acute or convalescent COVID-19. The chain's CDR3 is CASSVWGDEQFF. CDR3 DNA sequence: TGTGCCAGCAGCGTATGGGGAGATGAGCAGTTCTTC.